This T cell receptor (beta chain) was found in a study of T cell clonality in common variable immunodeficiency. Both groups were predominantly of Caucasian heritage. Donors gave roughly 4.5 to 9 ml heparinized peripheral whole blood. The study's findings and limits: CVID subjects shared fewer TCRbeta clones than healthy controls did. In common variable immunodeficiency, TCR beta chains reportedly carried fewer deletions and N-nucleotide insertions.

This clone has ten or more counts. Its antigen remains unidentified. The missing CDR3 end, 3 residues past where the read stops, is filled in from the germline J gene. The CDR3 runs to 18 residues. V was clipped by 4 bases and J by 5 bases; unmatched bases: 15. Germline V lookup: CDR1 MGHRA, CDR2 YSYEKL. TCRdb keeps only in-frame clones here, not all; method: immunoSEQ multiplex PCR. Observed in the sample are under 50,000 clones, none of them singletons. The specimen was peripheral blood mononuclear cells. This sequence joins TRBV4-1 and TRBJ2-5, with 11 bases lining up with TRBD2. This receptor was identified in a person aged 18-70 years in good health. CDR3: CASSPSGIAGGPGETQYF. The covered CDR3 bases are TGCGCCAGCAGCCCCAGTGGGATAGCGGGAGGGCCAGGGGAGACC.